Listed here are 20 T cell receptor beta chains from one sample, sequenced in a study of blood T cell repertoires in COVID-19. Libraries were prepared by immunoSEQ multiplex PCR; TCRdb keeps only in-frame clonotypes and omits some of them. The sample lists some 200,000 clones, 90% occurring once. Sequenced: peripheral blood. Receptors were obtained from a man aged 45-65 years with acute or convalescent COVID-19.

Remarks on this clone: Additional DNA sequences in this sample encode the identical CDR3. The gene calls are TRBV6-6 and TRBJ1-1; D ambiguous. The germline CDR1 and CDR2 sequences are MNHNY and SVGAGI (reference sequence). Trimming took 3 bases from V and 1 from J, leaving 12 bases between them. The CDR3 extends over 15 amino acids. The CDR3 DNA reads TGTGCCAGCAGTTATCCGACCGGAGGGAACACTGAAGCTTTCTTT. Its translation: CASSYPTGGNTEAFF.

The chain combines TRBV2 with TRBJ2-2; TRBD2 agrees at 8 bases. The CDR3 has 14 residues. The germline gives CDR1 SNHLY, CDR2 FYNNEI. Unmatched junction bases numbered 2, after V lost 4 bases and J lost 4 bases. The CDR3: CASSARGGTGELFF. The CDR3 DNA reads as TGTGCCAGCAGTGCCCGGGGGGGCACCGGGGAGCTGTTTTTT.

The chain has TRBV9 and TRBJ2-2; D is uncertain. Trimming shortened V by 0 bases and J by 4 bases, and 7 bases separated the two germline ends. In germline, CDR1 is SGDLS, CDR2 YYNGEE. This CDR3 is built from 14 residues. Here the CDR3 reads CASSVASGTGELFF. The CDR3 coding sequence is TGTGCCAGCAGCGTAGCTTCCGGCACCGGGGAGCTGTTTTTT.

The chain recombines TRBV28 with TRBJ1-2, with D tentatively TRBD1 (6 bases). Deletions cut 6 bases from V and 2 bases from J, with 13 bases between. Germline V CDR1 and CDR2: MDHEN, SYDVKM. The length of the CDR3 is 14 residues. The CDR3 DNA reads TGTGCCAGCAGGTCGGGTACAGGGAACTATGGCTACACCTTC. Its protein product is CASRSGTGNYGYTF.

This chain links TRBV28 with TRBJ1-5, with a possible D match to TRBD1 (5 bases). V was trimmed by 1 base and J by 0 bases, leaving 7 bases between them. The CDR3 consists of 15 residues. Germline V lookup: CDR1 MDHEN, CDR2 SYDVKM. In DNA, the CDR3 is TGTGCCAGCAGTTTATTCAGGGTTAGCAATCAGCCCCAGCATTTT. Residues: CASSLFRVSNQPQHF.

DNA of the CDR3: TGTGCCAGCAGCGAAAAGGGACAGGGTATGGACATTCAGTACTTC. Translation: CASSEKGQGMDIQYF. The J gene is TRBJ2-4, the V gene TRBV9; TRBD1 agrees at 9 bases. With V trimmed by 3 bases and J by 8 bases, 9 bases remained unmatched. The CDR3 has 15 amino acids. From germline, CDR1 is SGDLS and CDR2 YYNGEE.

The chain couples TRBV7-2 to TRBJ1-2; D is unresolved. The CDR3 extends over 15 amino acids. The germline CDR1 and CDR2 sequences are SGHTA and FQGNSA. The V and J ends lost 2 bases and 5 bases respectively, with 15 bases between them. The CDR3 loop reads CASSLNDRGLYGYTF. DNA for the CDR3: TGTGCCAGCAGCTTAAACGACCGCGGATTGTATGGCTACACCTTC.

The gene calls are TRBV27 and TRBJ2-7; D is unclear. The germline V gene encodes CDR1 MNHEY and CDR2 SMNVEV (reference sequence). V lost 1 base and J lost 5, with 12 bases in between. The CDR3 loop spans 14 amino acids. The CDR3 coding sequence is TGTGCCAGCAGTTTATATTCCCTCCGGGACGAGCAGTACTTC. This encodes CASSLYSLRDEQYF.

The CDR3 protein is CASSEGQFGGYTF. In nucleotides, the CDR3 is TGTGCCAGCAGTGAGGGACAGTTTGGCGGCTACACCTTC. The V and J genes are TRBV12-3 or TRBV12-4 and TRBJ1-2; 7 bases match TRBD1. Trimming cost V 5 bases and J 8 bases; bases outside gene matches: 8. The CDR3 totals 13 residues.

J is TRBJ1-3 and V is TRBV11-2, with D unresolved. The ends were cut back, 6 bases at V and 2 bases at J, with 14 bases in the middle. CDR3 length: 15 amino acids. Per germline, CDR1 SGHAT and CDR2 FQNNGV. Here the CDR3 reads CASSRSRATGNTIYF. CDR3 sequence (DNA): TGTGCCAGCAGTCGTTCGAGGGCAACTGGAAACACCATATATTTT.

The rearrangement joins TRBV7-8 to TRBJ1-3, with 7 positions matching TRBD1. The germline V gene encodes CDR1 SGHVS and CDR2 FQNEAQ. Trimming at V came to 5 bases and at J to 4 bases, leaving 11 bases not matched to a gene. This CDR3 region has 16 residues. CDR3 amino acids: CASSRRDREYGNTIYF. For the CDR3, the DNA is TGTGCCAGCAGCCGCAGAGACAGGGAATACGGAAACACCATATATTTT.

CDR3 nucleotides: TGTGCCAGCAGCCCCGGACAGGGGAGGAATCAGCCCCAGCATTTT. Translated: CASSPGQGRNQPQHF. The chain uses TRBV7-9 and TRBJ1-5; the match to TRBD1 covers 9 bases. The trim removed 5 bases at V and 4 bases at J, leaving 6 bases unmatched. Germline V gene lookup returns CDR1 SEHNR and CDR2 FQNEAQ (reference sequence). The CDR3 runs 15 residues.

Here the CDR3 DNA reads TGCGCCAGCAGTGAGGGACTAGCGGGAGGCACCGAGACCCAGTACTTC. Translation gives CASSEGLAGGTETQYF. The V call is TRBV10-1, the J call TRBJ2-5; 14 bases are a match to TRBD2. The ends lost 2 bases at V and 5 bases at J; junction bases unmatched: 4. Germline V gene lookup returns CDR1 WNHNN and CDR2 SYGVQD (reference sequence). There are 16 residues in the CDR3.

CDR3 DNA sequence: TGTGCCAGCAGCTTAGCGCGAGCTGGGGCCAACGTCCTGACTTTC. This encodes CASSLARAGANVLTF. The V and J genes are TRBV7-9 and TRBJ2-6, with D hard to call. The V end was cut by 0 bases, the J end by 2 bases, with 5 bases between. The CDR3 has 15 residues. CDR1 is SEHNR and CDR2 is FQNEAQ in the germline V gene (reference sequence). Supplemented by reference TRBV7-9 and TRBJ2-6, the full variable domain reads DTGVSQNPRHKITKRGQNVTFRCDPISEHNRLYWYRQTLGQGPEFLTYFQNEAQLEKSRLLSDRFSAERPKGSFSTLEIQRTEQGDSAMYLCASSLARAGANVLTFGAGSRLTVL.

In the case of this clone: This specimen includes other DNA sequences encoding the same CDR3. The V and J genes are TRBV5-1 and TRBJ2-5, with 7 bases matching TRBD1. CDR3 length equals 15 residues. Germline loops: CDR1 SGHRS, CDR2 YFSETQ. Trimming cost V 0 bases and J 2 bases; bases outside gene matches: 4. CDR3 sequence: CASSLGQGPQETQYF. The CDR3, as DNA: TGCGCCAGCAGCTTGGGACAGGGACCTCAAGAGACCCAGTACTTC.

This rearrangement joins TRBV12-5 to TRBJ2-7; 7 positions match TRBD1. V gave up 5 bases and J gave up 1 base; unmatched junction bases: 14. Per germline, CDR1 LGHNT and CDR2 FRNRAP. This CDR3 region has 17 residues. This CDR3 reads CASGPRIDRVKSYEQYV. CDR3 bases: TGTGCTAGTGGTCCGCGAATCGACAGGGTAAAGTCCTACGAGCAGTACGTC.

This clone was seen only a few times. V gene TRBV30 combines with J gene TRBJ2-7, with TRBD2 identical over 7 bases. CDR1 GTSNPN and CDR2 SVGIG come from the germline V gene (reference sequence). CDR3 size: 13 residues. V lost 4 bases, J lost 2 bases, and 5 bases stayed unmatched. The CDR3 reads CAWMGDYTYEQYF. CDR3 coding DNA: TGTGCCTGGATGGGGGACTACACCTACGAGCAGTACTTC.

CDR3 bases: TGTGCCAGCAGCCAAGGACTAGCGGGAGGGCCGAACACCGGGGAGCTGTTTTTT. This encodes CASSQGLAGGPNTGELFF. V is TRBV3-1 (or the pseudogene TRBV3-2) and J is TRBJ2-2, with TRBD2 matching 14 bases. Germline V gives CDR1 LGHDT, CDR2 YNNKEL (reference sequence). CDR3 length equals 18 residues. The trim removed 1 base at V and 0 bases at J, leaving 1 base unmatched.

The rearrangement links TRBV28 to TRBJ1-2, with D tentatively TRBD1 (6 bases). The V gene's germline CDR1 is MDHEN and CDR2 SYDVKM. The CDR3 is made up of 15 amino acids. Trimming shortened V by 5 bases and J by 8 bases, and 21 bases separated the two germline ends. DNA of the CDR3: TGTGCCAGCAGTCACCGGGACACCGTTCTGGGAGGCTACACCTTC. Translated, it gives CASSHRDTVLGGYTF.

This clone was counted a single time. The junction shows a germline mismatch at one end, possibly a read error. The chain has TRBV6-1 and TRBJ2-7; D is uncertain. This CDR3 comprises 11 residues. Germline values: CDR1 MNHNS, CDR2 SASEGT. The CDR3: CAGSETGEQYF. The CDR3 DNA reads as TGTGCCGGCAGTGAAACGGGCGAGCAGTACTTC.